These 27 T cell receptor beta chains originate from one sample sequenced in a study of post-analysis software for immune sequencing data (dated by TCRdb to the mid-2010s). What the research found in general, with its limitations: Significantly higher frequencies in patients than in controls were found for roughly 5 TRBV segments, including TRBV5-6, TRBV5-1 and TRBV20-1.

These TCRs' antigens remain unknown. The library relied on PCR. Sequencer: Illumina HiSeq 2500. Unique molecular identifiers were incorporated into TCR beta cDNA libraries to reduce PCR and sequencing biases. TCRdb handled the public reads itself, with Q25 trimming in fastp and clone calling in MiXCR, and kept productive beta chains. Every entry covers one CDR3 protein and lists the most common genes and DNA from its rows. The sample table contains approximately 360,000 distinct CDR3 sequences; only one count was recorded for less than 40% of them. Clones ranked in the top ten supply around 15% of the sample. Sequencing was carried out using blood. These receptors all come from a girl aged 5 to 17 with multiple sclerosis.

This clonotype was observed a handful of times. The rearrangement uses TRBV4-1 and TRBJ1-4; D remains ambiguous. V was cut by 3 bases and J by 6 bases, with 14 bases left in between. Germline V gene sequence: CDR1 MGHRA, CDR2 YSYEKL. This CDR3 region has 15 residues. CDR3 sequence reads: CASSHPALKYEKLFF. The CDR3 DNA reads TGCGCCAGCAGCCACCCGGCCCTGAAGTATGAAAAACTGTTTTTT.

This clonotype was recorded a few times. The V gene is TRBV27, the J gene TRBJ2-5; D not resolved. The ends were cut back, 0 bases at V and 3 bases at J, with 14 bases in the middle. Looked up from germline, CDR1 is MNHEY and CDR2 is SMNVEV (reference sequence). CDR3 size: 16 residues. The chain's CDR3 is CASSLSLEWVKETQYF. CDR3 DNA: TGTGCCAGCAGTTTATCGTTGGAGTGGGTGAAAGAGACCCAGTACTTC.

The chain is built from TRBV12-3 or TRBV12-4 and TRBJ2-3; possibly TRBD2 for D (6 bases). CDR3 length: 16 residues. The V end lost 7 bases, the J end lost 3 bases, and 20 bases lay between the germline ends. CDR3 DNA: TGTGCCAGCACCATCGGGGTGGGAGGAGGGACAGATACGCAGTATTTT. This codes for CASTIGVGGGTDTQYF.

The chain combines TRBV6-5 with TRBJ1-2; 7 positions match TRBD1. Germline loops: CDR1 MNHEY, CDR2 SVGAGI. This CDR3 has 13 residues. V gave up 5 bases and J gave up 4 bases; unmatched junction bases: 4. The CDR3 sequence: CASSRGQSYGYTF. The CDR3 DNA sequence: TGTGCCAGCAGTAGGGGACAGAGCTATGGCTACACCTTC.

The rearrangement links TRBV13 to TRBJ2-1; D possibly corresponds to TRBD2 (6 bases). This CDR3 has 14 residues. CDR1 and CDR2 (germline): PRHDT, FYEKMQ (reference sequence). The V end lost 6 bases, the J end lost 2 bases, and 11 bases lay between the germline ends. The CDR3 spells CASSLASTYNEQFF. The CDR3 DNA sequence: TGTGCCAGCAGTCTAGCGAGTACCTACAATGAGCAGTTCTTC.

V and J are TRBV3-1 and TRBJ2-7, with TRBD2 identical over 7 bases. CDR3 length: 17 amino acids. J lost 0 bases, V lost 3 bases, and 11 bases had no gene match. The V gene's germline CDR1 is LGHDT and CDR2 YNNKEL (reference sequence). The CDR3 spells CASSHSLGGWSSYEQYF. The CDR3 nucleotides read TGTGCCAGCAGCCATTCTCTCGGGGGGTGGAGCTCCTACGAGCAGTACTTC.

The J gene is TRBJ2-5, the V gene TRBV7-2; 9 positions agree with TRBD1. With V trimmed by 5 bases and J by 7 bases, 11 bases remained unmatched. The CDR3 runs 15 residues. The germline CDR1 and CDR2 sequences are SGHTA and FQGNSA. CDR3 in amino acids: CTSSPPGQGGRTQYF. The CDR3 nucleotides are TGTACCAGCAGCCCTCCGGGACAGGGTGGACGGACCCAGTACTTC.

The chain uses TRBV28 and TRBJ2-3, with 7 bases identical to TRBD2. The CDR3 spans 16 residues. The V and J ends lost 4 bases and 6 bases, in that order; junction bases with no gene match: 13. Germline V gene data show CDR1 as MDHEN and CDR2 as SYDVKM. The CDR3 here is CASSSSWVGGKDTQYF. In DNA, the CDR3 is TGTGCCAGCAGTTCGAGTTGGGTCGGGGGGAAGGATACGCAGTATTTT.

With respect to this clonotype: Just one base apart from a much larger clone, this may be a read error. In DNA, the CDR3 is TGCGCCAGCAGCCCGCGTGGACAGATGAACACTGAAACTTTCTTT. It codes for CASSPRGQMNTETFF. The gene calls are TRBV5-1 and TRBJ1-1; possibly TRBD1 for D (6 bases). The length of the CDR3 is 15 residues. The germline V gene encodes CDR1 SGHRS and CDR2 YFSETQ.

This clonotype appeared a few times. The CDR3 loop is CATSRGEEGDGYTF. The CDR3 DNA reads as TGTGCCACCAGCAGAGGGGAGGAGGGCGATGGCTACACCTTC. The chain has TRBV15 and TRBJ1-2; D remains ambiguous. The CDR3 contains 14 residues. V was cut by 1 base and J by 6 bases, with 12 bases left in between. Germline V gene data show CDR1 as LNHNV and CDR2 as YYDKDF (reference sequence).

The V gene is TRBV10-1, the J gene TRBJ2-7; unclear D gene. The V gene lost 0 bases and the J gene lost 1 base, with 7 bases spanning the gap. CDR1 and CDR2 (germline): WNHNN, SYGVQD (reference sequence). The CDR3 runs to 14 residues. The CDR3, as DNA: TGCGCCAGCAGTGAGTCGAGGTTTTCCTACGAGCAGTACTTC. This sequence encodes CASSESRFSYEQYF.

The chain combines TRBV5-1 with TRBJ2-1, with a tentative D call TRBD2 (5 bases). Germline assignment: CDR1 SGHRS and CDR2 YFSETQ. Trimming took off 4 bases at V and 1 base at J, with 12 bases between the two ends. The CDR3 consists of 15 residues. The CDR3 reads CASSQALVSYNEQFF. CDR3 sequence (DNA): TGCGCCAGCAGCCAGGCACTAGTATCCTACAATGAGCAGTTCTTC.

This clonotype was detected many times. V gene TRBV10-3 combines with J gene TRBJ2-6; 9 bases align to TRBD1. This CDR3 region has 16 residues. Germline CDR1 ENHRY, CDR2 SYGVKD. J gave up 0 bases and V 6 bases, and 3 bases lay outside the gene matches. CDR3 nucleotide sequence: TGTGCCATCAGGAAGGACAGGGGCTCTGGGGCCAACGTCCTGACTTTC. This sequence encodes CAIRKDRGSGANVLTF.

This clonotype was seen more than once but under ten times. The V gene is TRBV12-3 or TRBV12-4, the J gene TRBJ2-5, with 8 bases fitting TRBD2. This CDR3 contains 14 residues. V gave up 7 bases and J gave up 5 bases; unmatched junction bases: 9. The CDR3: CASTLGGGLETQYF. Written as DNA, the CDR3 is TGTGCCAGCACCCTGGGCGGGGGGCTGGAGACCCAGTACTTC.

This rearrangement joins TRBV7-2 to TRBJ2-4; D is uncertain. The DNA end is a closer match to TRBJ2-5, so the J assignment may be wrong. The CDR3 sequence is 13 residues long. Germline CDR1 reads SGHTA; CDR2 reads FQGNSA. Written as DNA, the CDR3 is TGTGCCAGCAGCCCGGTGAGGCAAGAGACCCAGTACTTC. Its protein is CASSPVRQETQYF.

This clonotype appeared a few times. This chain joins TRBV10-2 and TRBJ2-3; 10 bases line up with TRBD2. Per the germline V gene, CDR1 is WSHSY and CDR2 is SAAADI. The CDR3 is 14 amino acids. J was trimmed by 5 bases and V by 8 bases; bases with no gene match: 7. This CDR3 is CASRAGGRGDTQYF. The DNA of the CDR3 is TGCGCCAGCCGAGCGGGGGGGCGCGGAGATACGCAGTATTTT.

V gene TRBV7-2 combines with J gene TRBJ2-1; TRBD1 matches 8 bases. The length of the CDR3 is 13 residues. Germline V gene sequence: CDR1 SGHTA, CDR2 FQGNSA. V dropped 5 bases and J dropped 12; count of bases not matched to a gene: 9. CDR3 residues: CASSTGTGPGQFF. CDR3 DNA: TGTGCCAGCAGCACGGGGACAGGCCCAGGGCAGTTCTTC.

The chain carries TRBV6-5 and TRBJ2-5, with D perhaps TRBD1 (5 bases). The germline V gene encodes CDR1 MNHEY and CDR2 SVGAGI. V was trimmed by 4 bases and J by 1 base, leaving 13 bases between them. The CDR3 runs to 15 residues. The CDR3 sequence is CASSWGLGGQETQYF. The CDR3, as DNA: TGTGCCAGCAGTTGGGGCTTAGGTGGCCAAGAGACCCAGTACTTC.

The chain combines TRBV7-9 with TRBJ2-1, with D unclear. The V end was cut by 5 bases, the J end by 4 bases, with 15 bases between. Germline V gives CDR1 SEHNR, CDR2 FQNEAQ (reference sequence). The CDR3 consists of 15 residues. The CDR3 DNA is TGTGCCAGCAGCCAGACTGAGAAGCTATACAATGAGCAGTTCTTC. Translating it yields CASSQTEKLYNEQFF.

The V gene is TRBV6-1, the J gene TRBJ1-1; the D is unclear. The CDR3 length is 12 residues. V lost 6 bases and J 4 bases, leaving 9 bases between the germline ends. Germline V gene lookup returns CDR1 MNHNS and CDR2 SASEGT. This CDR3 is CASRAGVTEAFF. Here the CDR3 DNA reads TGTGCCAGCAGAGCAGGTGTCACTGAAGCTTTCTTT.

This chain connects TRBV12-3 or TRBV12-4 to TRBJ1-2; no definite D call. The CDR3 covers 12 residues. Trimming shortened V by 3 bases and J by 8 bases, and 10 bases separated the two germline ends. The CDR3 region has the DNA TGTGCCAGCAGTTTTGGGCATGGGGGCTACACCTTC. As protein: CASSFGHGGYTF.

The V and J genes are TRBV4-3 and TRBJ2-5; D may be TRBD1 (5 bases). With the DNA end fitting TRBJ2-7 better, the J assignment may be wrong. Germline V gene data show CDR1 as LGHNA and CDR2 as YSLEER. This CDR3 is 15 amino acids long. The CDR3 DNA reads as TGCGCCAGCAGCCAAGAGTGGCAGGGTTTCTACGAGCAGTACTTC. Translation: CASSQEWQGFYEQYF.

This clonotype was observed a handful of times. The genes are TRBV24-1 and TRBJ1-5; D remains ambiguous. Germline V gene lookup returns CDR1 KGHDR and CDR2 SFDVKD. CDR3 length: 16 residues. Trimming left V 1 base short and J 2 bases short, with 11 bases between. CDR3 region: CATSDLWERGNQPQHF. The CDR3 DNA reads TGTGCCACCAGTGATTTATGGGAGAGGGGCAATCAGCCCCAGCATTTT.

The gene calls are TRBV7-2 and TRBJ2-5; TRBD2 matches 10 bases. The junction had 4 bases not matched to a gene; V was cut back by 5 bases and J by 1 base. The germline V gene has CDR1 SGHTA and CDR2 FQGNSA. The CDR3 is 15 amino acids. CDR3 in amino acids: CASSRGLAVQETQYF. CDR3 DNA sequence: TGTGCCAGCAGCCGAGGACTAGCGGTCCAAGAGACCCAGTACTTC.

The rearrangement links TRBV6-2 or TRBV6-3 to TRBJ1-4; D is possibly TRBD1 (5 bases). The germline V gene has CDR1 MNHEY and CDR2 SVGEGT. The CDR3 contains 14 residues. Trimming took 5 bases from V and 6 from J, leaving 13 bases between them. CDR3: CASSLGDLHEKLFF. The CDR3 DNA sequence: TGTGCCAGCAGTCTTGGGGACCTTCATGAAAAACTGTTTTTT.

J is TRBJ2-7 and V is TRBV7-3; D could derive from TRBD1 or TRBD2 (7 bases each). Between the trimmed V and J ends, which lost 5 bases and 0 bases, there was a span of 17 bases. Germline assignment: CDR1 SGHTA and CDR2 FQGTGA. This CDR3 is 16 amino acids long. In DNA form, the CDR3 reads TGTGCCAGCAGCGCAACAGTCAGGGGGGGCTCCTACGAGCAGTACTTC. This encodes CASSATVRGGSYEQYF.

This sequence joins TRBV3-1 and TRBJ2-5; D is unresolved. The V and J ends lost 2 bases and 0 bases respectively, with 4 bases between them. The CDR3 is 13 amino acids. The germline gives CDR1 LGHDT, CDR2 YNNKEL (reference sequence). The CDR3 coding sequence is TGTGCCAGCAGCCAACGGAACCAAGAGACCCAGTACTTC. This sequence encodes CASSQRNQETQYF.